These 12 T cell receptor beta chains originate from one sample sequenced in a study of shared clonotypes between healthy human individuals. Repertoires were generated with immunoSEQ multiplex PCR, while TCRdb's copy carries only in-frame clones and drops some. The sample holds 2 million to 2.5 million clones, roughly 94% seen once. Material for sequencing was naive CD4+ T cells sorted from blood. Subset indicated: CD45RA+ positively selected. These receptors were obtained from a man aged 18 to 30 in good health.

V and J are TRBV15 and TRBJ2-3; D may be TRBD1 (6 bases). The CDR3 runs 13 residues. The ends were cut back, 1 base at V and 9 bases at J, with 11 bases in the middle. Germline CDR1 is LNHNV and CDR2 is YYDKDF (reference sequence). The CDR3 here is CATSRAAGETQYF. The CDR3 bases are TGTGCCACCAGCAGAGCGGCAGGGGAAACGCAGTATTTT.

The V and J genes are TRBV28 and TRBJ1-1; D not certain. Germline V gives CDR1 MDHEN, CDR2 SYDVKM. CDR3 size: 14 residues. With 2 bases removed from V and 5 bases from J, the gap between germline ends came to 12 bases. The CDR3 here is CASSLRRVGTEAFF. The CDR3 nucleotides are TGTGCCAGCAGTTTAAGAAGGGTGGGAACTGAAGCTTTCTTT.

The genes are TRBV6-1 and TRBJ2-2, with 10 positions matching TRBD2. V gave up 7 bases and J gave up 1 base; unmatched junction bases: 3. The CDR3 consists of 15 residues. Per germline, CDR1 MNHNS and CDR2 SASEGT. The CDR3 sequence: CASTGLAENTGELFF. DNA for the CDR3: TGTGCCAGCACCGGACTAGCGGAGAACACCGGGGAGCTGTTTTTT.

This chain connects TRBV18 to TRBJ2-5; D not certain. Trimming took off 2 bases at V and 3 bases at J, with 10 bases between the two ends. The germline V gene has CDR1 KGHSH and CDR2 LQKENI. This CDR3 is 14 amino acids long. The CDR3 DNA follows: TGTGCCAGCTCACCAGGATGGACGGAAGAGACCCAGTACTTC. Translating gives CASSPGWTEETQYF.

In DNA, the CDR3 is TGCGCCAGCAGATCTGGTGAACTCTACGAGCAGTACTTC. As protein: CASRSGELYEQYF. The rearrangement links TRBV5-1 to TRBJ2-7; D unresolved. The length of the CDR3 is 13 residues. Germline V gene sequence: CDR1 SGHRS, CDR2 YFSETQ. V was trimmed by 5 bases and J by 3 bases, leaving 12 bases between them.

The chain couples TRBV4-1 to TRBJ1-2; TRBD1 matches at 7 bases. CDR1 is MGHRA, CDR2 YSYEKL, per germline. The CDR3 contains 15 residues. V was clipped by 3 bases and J by 2 bases; unmatched bases: 6. The CDR3 bases are TGCGCCAGCAGCCAGCCGACAGGGTTAAACTATGGCTACACCTTC. Translation gives CASSQPTGLNYGYTF.

The gene calls are TRBV21-1 and TRBJ2-3; the D call of TRBD2 is as the table states it, not checked on the DNA. TRBV21-1 is classified as a pseudogene. The CDR3 length is 15 residues. CDR3 sequence: CASSEGLRNTDTQYF. CDR3 DNA: TGTGCCAGCAGTGAGGGACTTCGCAACACAGATACGCAGTATTTT.

This chain links TRBV13 with TRBJ2-3; D is perhaps TRBD1 (5 bases). Trimming shortened V by 6 bases and J by 0 bases, and 16 bases separated the two germline ends. Germline V gene sequence: CDR1 PRHDT, CDR2 FYEKMQ (reference sequence). This CDR3 has 16 residues. The CDR3 coding sequence is TGTGCCAGCAGTACAACACTGGGGCCGAGCACAGATACGCAGTATTTT. This encodes CASSTTLGPSTDTQYF.

The chain recombines TRBV10-3 with TRBJ1-6; D remains unclear. CDR1 ENHRY and CDR2 SYGVKD come from the germline V gene. The V gene lost 3 bases and the J gene lost 4 bases, with 7 bases spanning the gap. The length of the CDR3 is 14 residues. The CDR3 DNA sequence: TGTGCCATCAGTGAATCGGATTATAATTCACCCCTCCACTTT. It encodes CAISESDYNSPLHF.

This chain connects TRBV28 to TRBJ1-5, with a weak D call TRBD1 (5 bases). V shed 6 bases and J shed 0 bases, with 12 bases lying between them. The CDR3 is 15 amino acids. Germline V gene sequence: CDR1 MDHEN, CDR2 SYDVKM. CDR3 amino acids: CASSRVNYSNQPQHF. In DNA form, the CDR3 reads TGTGCCAGCAGCAGGGTTAATTATAGCAATCAGCCCCAGCATTTT.

The chain employs TRBV5-1 and TRBJ2-7; D perhaps matches TRBD1 (6 bases). V was cut by 4 bases and J by 2 bases, with 16 bases left in between. The germline V gene has CDR1 SGHRS and CDR2 YFSETQ. This CDR3 is 15 amino acids long. CDR3 region: CASSLYQGQPYEQYF. CDR3 coding DNA: TGCGCCAGCAGCCTCTACCAAGGACAGCCCTACGAGCAGTACTTC.

The gene calls are TRBV10-1 and TRBJ1-6; 7 nucleotides match TRBD1. The CDR3 loop spans 16 amino acids. Germline V lookup: CDR1 WNHNN, CDR2 SYGVQD (reference sequence). J gave up 2 bases and V 6 bases, and 7 bases lay outside the gene matches. The CDR3: CASRKTGLAYNSPLHF. In DNA form, the CDR3 reads TGCGCCAGCAGGAAGACAGGGTTGGCCTATAATTCACCCCTCCACTTT.